This T cell receptor beta chain was sequenced for a study of blood T cell repertoires in COVID-19 (dated by TCRdb to 2018 to 2021). General notes on the study: Samples covering the acute and convalescent phases of COVID-19 were provided by collaborators in the United States, Italy and Spain. Where HLA class I and class II types were available, the types were taken from metadata supplied by the sample provider, not from assay-based typing. The material from the prospective study consisted of cDNA or gDNA derived from T cells, B-cell-depleted T cells, or PBMCs. Subjects who had been exposed to COVID-19, were actively infected with it, or had recovered from it provided the deeply sampled blood TCRbeta repertoires that made up the dataset. Samples came from the ongoing ImmuneRACE study (first 160 participants) plus 1,254 subjects from 6 global collaborators. A freely available public database, intended as a resource for researchers studying the immune response to SARS-CoV-2, is where the repertoires were released. A de-identified subject ID, COVID-19 status, age in years and sex were almost always included in the sample metadata.

Whole blood was collected in K2EDTA tubes by collaborating institutions according to the institutions' own protocols. For TCRbeta analysis, collaborator samples were shipped as frozen whole blood, as isolated PBMCs, or as DNA extracted from either sample type. Overall study results and their limits: The amount of clinical and demographic metadata varied by source and participant and was provided uncurated.

Comments on this clone: Its specific antigen is unknown. No qualities accompany the bases; no much larger clone lies one base away.

The immunoSEQ Assay, a bias-controlled multiplex PCR, was used to amplify TCRbeta CDR3 regions from genomic DNA. Concerning the study's data processing: Nucleated cell counts per sample were estimated from amplification of reference gene primers within the assay. To quantify the absolute abundance of each unique TCRbeta CDR3 rearrangement, sequence reads were collapsed and filtered. For each sample, productive Simpson clonality was calculated by taking the square root of Simpson's diversity index across productive rearrangements. In its TCRdb copy, this immuneACCESS table keeps in-frame sequences only and misses some clones. Where compared with another copy, unresolved V genes explain less than half of these, and the others have no known cause. D and trimming were read from the DNA, whereas the V and J calls and clone size are those reported in that table. The sample yields about 250,000 clones; approximately 84% were counted once. Clones ranked in the top ten supply 4.4% of the sample.

Cut back by 0 bases and 0 bases, the V and J ends lie 4 bases apart. CDR1 and CDR2 are drawn from the germline V gene (reference sequence): SGHNT, YYREEE. The CDR3 goes from the cysteine to the phenylalanine over 13 residues. The DNA shown is the 39-base CDR3, in frame from base 1. Recombination joined TRBV5-4 with TRBJ2-7, with the D gene uncertain. Sequenced input: peripheral blood. The sequence was obtained from a man aged 50-59 years with active or convalescent COVID-19. CDR3 sequence: CASSLALSYEQYF. The DNA reads TGTGCCAGCAGCTTGGCCCTCTCCTACGAGCAGTACTTC.